This TCR beta chain is drawn from a study of control samples from healthy donors and cancer patients. The V segment lost 4 bases and the J segment 7 bases; nucleotides outside the gene matches: 9. This CDR3 region has 15 residues. Germline lookup yields CDR1 SGHNT and CDR2 YYREEE (reference sequence). Libraries were prepared by immunoSEQ multiplex PCR; TCRdb keeps only in-frame clonotypes and omits some of them. The repertoire holds about 130,000 clones, with 85% to 90% as singletons. This receptor was identified in a man aged 45-65 years with head and neck cancer. The chain combines TRBV5-4 with TRBJ2-1, with 9 bases aligning to TRBD1. Sequencing was done on a sample of PBMCs. The CDR3 protein is CASSVSGTGSNEQFF. CDR3 DNA sequence: TGTGCCAGCAGCGTATCAGGGACAGGGTCAAATGAGCAGTTCTTC.